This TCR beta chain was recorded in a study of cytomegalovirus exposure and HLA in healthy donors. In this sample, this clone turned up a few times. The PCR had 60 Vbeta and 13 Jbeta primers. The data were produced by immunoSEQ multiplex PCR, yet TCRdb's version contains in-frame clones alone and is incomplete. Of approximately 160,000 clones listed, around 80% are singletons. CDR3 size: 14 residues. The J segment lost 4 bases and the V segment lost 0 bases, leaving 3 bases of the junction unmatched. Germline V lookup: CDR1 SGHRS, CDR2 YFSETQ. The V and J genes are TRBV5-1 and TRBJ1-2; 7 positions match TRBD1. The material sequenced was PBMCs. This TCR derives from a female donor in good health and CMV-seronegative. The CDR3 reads CASSLEAGGYGYTF. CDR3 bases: TGCGCCAGCAGCTTGGAGGCAGGGGGCTATGGCTACACCTTC.